The entry below gives a single T cell receptor (beta chain) sequence along with its context. TCRdb's copy holds only in-frame clones and misses some; the assay was immunoSEQ multiplex PCR. The sample lists about 160,000 clones, around three quarters occurring once. V shed 0 bases and J 7 bases; nucleotides not matched to a gene: 4. Germline values: CDR1 SGDLS, CDR2 YYNGEE. This CDR3 is 15 amino acids long. This sample was included in a study of blood T cell repertoires in COVID-19. Sequenced input: peripheral blood. The gene calls are TRBV9 and TRBJ2-1, with 10 bases that match TRBD2. The TCR originated in a man aged 55-75 years with acute or convalescent COVID-19. CDR3 coding DNA: TGTGCCAGCAGCGTAGCTAGCGGGGGTTGGAATGAGCAGTTCTTC. This sequence encodes CASSVASGGWNEQFF.